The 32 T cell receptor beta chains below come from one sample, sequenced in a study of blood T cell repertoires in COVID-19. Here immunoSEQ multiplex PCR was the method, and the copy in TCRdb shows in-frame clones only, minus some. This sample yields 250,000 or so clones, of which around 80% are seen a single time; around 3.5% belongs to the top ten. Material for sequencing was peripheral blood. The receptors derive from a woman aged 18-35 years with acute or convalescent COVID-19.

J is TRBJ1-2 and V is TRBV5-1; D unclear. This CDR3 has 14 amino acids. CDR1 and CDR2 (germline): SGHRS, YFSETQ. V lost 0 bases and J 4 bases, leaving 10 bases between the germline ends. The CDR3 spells CASSLGAVGYGYTF. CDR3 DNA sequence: TGCGCCAGCAGCTTGGGTGCGGTCGGCTATGGCTACACCTTC.

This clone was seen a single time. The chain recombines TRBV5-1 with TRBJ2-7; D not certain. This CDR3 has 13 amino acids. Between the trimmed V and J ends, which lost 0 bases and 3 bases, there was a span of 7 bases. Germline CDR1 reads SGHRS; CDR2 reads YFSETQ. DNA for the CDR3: TGCGCCAGCAGCTTGGGCACAAACTACGAGCAGTACTTC. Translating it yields CASSLGTNYEQYF.

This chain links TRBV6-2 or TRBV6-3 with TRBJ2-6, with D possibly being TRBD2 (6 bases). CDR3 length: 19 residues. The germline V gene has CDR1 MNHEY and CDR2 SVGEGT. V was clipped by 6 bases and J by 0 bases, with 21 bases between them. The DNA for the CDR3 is TGTGCCAGCAGCCCGAACTGGGGACTTGCTGCCTCTGGGGCCAACGTCCTGACTTTC. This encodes CASSPNWGLAASGANVLTF.

In DNA form, the CDR3 reads TGTGCCAGCAGACCTGGAGGGCTAGCGGGGGACGTTGAGCAGTTCTTC. Its translation is CASRPGGLAGDVEQFF. J is TRBJ2-1 and V is TRBV6-2 or TRBV6-3; 10 bases line up with TRBD2. With 6 bases clipped from V and 9 bases from J, the junction kept 14 bases outside the gene matches. Germline CDR1 is MNHEY and CDR2 is SVGEGT. There are 16 residues in the CDR3.

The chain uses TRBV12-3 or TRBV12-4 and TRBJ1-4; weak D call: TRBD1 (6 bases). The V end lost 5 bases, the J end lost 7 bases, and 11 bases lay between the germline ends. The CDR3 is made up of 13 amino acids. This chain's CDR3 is CASSRDIFEKLFF. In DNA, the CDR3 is TGTGCCAGCAGTCGGGACATTTTTGAAAAACTGTTTTTT.

Here the CDR3 reads CASSPGQGFGELFF. DNA of the CDR3: TGTGCCAGTAGCCCAGGACAGGGGTTCGGGGAGCTGTTTTTT. The rearrangement uses TRBV19 and TRBJ2-2; TRBD1 aligns across 9 bases. This CDR3 spans 14 amino acids. Germline V lookup: CDR1 LNHDA, CDR2 SQIVND (reference sequence). The junction had 6 bases not matched to a gene; V was cut back by 6 bases and J by 7 bases.

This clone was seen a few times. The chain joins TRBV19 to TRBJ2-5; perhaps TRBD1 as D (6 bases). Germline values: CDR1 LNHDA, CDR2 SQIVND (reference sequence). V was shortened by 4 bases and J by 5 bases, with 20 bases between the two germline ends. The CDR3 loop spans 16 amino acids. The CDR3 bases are TGTGCCAGTAGTAAAGGGCAAGGGGGTGATTGGGAGACCCAGTACTTC. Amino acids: CASSKGQGGDWETQYF.

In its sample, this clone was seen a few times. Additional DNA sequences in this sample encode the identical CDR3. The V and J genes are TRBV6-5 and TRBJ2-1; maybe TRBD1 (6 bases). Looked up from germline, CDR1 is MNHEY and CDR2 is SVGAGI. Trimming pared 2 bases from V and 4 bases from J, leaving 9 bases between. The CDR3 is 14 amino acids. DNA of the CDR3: TGTGCCAGCAGTTACCGGACAGCTTACAATGAGCAGTTCTTC. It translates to CASSYRTAYNEQFF.

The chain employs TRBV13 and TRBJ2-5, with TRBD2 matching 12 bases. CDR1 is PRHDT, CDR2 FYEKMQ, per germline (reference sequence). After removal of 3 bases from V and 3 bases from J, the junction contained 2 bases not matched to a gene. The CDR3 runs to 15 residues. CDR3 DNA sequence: TGTGCCAGCAGCTTGTGGACTAGCGGGAAAGAGACCCAGTACTTC. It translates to CASSLWTSGKETQYF.

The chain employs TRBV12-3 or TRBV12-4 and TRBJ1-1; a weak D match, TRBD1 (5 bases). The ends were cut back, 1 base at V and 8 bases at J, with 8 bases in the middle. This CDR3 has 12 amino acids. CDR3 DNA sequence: TGTGCCAGCAGTTTAGGTTCAGGGGAAGCTTTCTTT. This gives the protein CASSLGSGEAFF.

DNA of the CDR3: TGTGCCTGGACCCCCGCAGTACAGGGGAGAACTGAAGCTTTCTTT. Amino acid sequence: CAWTPAVQGRTEAFF. V is TRBV30 and J is TRBJ1-1; 7 bases match TRBD1. CDR1 is GTSNPN, CDR2 SVGIG, per germline (reference sequence). This CDR3 spans 15 amino acids. V gave up 4 bases and J gave up 5 bases; unmatched junction bases: 13.

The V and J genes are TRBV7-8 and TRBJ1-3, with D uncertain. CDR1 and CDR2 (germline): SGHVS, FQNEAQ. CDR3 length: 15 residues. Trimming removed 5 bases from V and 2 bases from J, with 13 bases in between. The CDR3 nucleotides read TGTGCCAGCAGCGCGGTGACGGGGACTGGAAACACCATATATTTT. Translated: CASSAVTGTGNTIYF. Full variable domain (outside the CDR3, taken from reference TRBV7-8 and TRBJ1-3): GAGVSQSPRYKVAKRGQDVALRCDPISGHVSLFWYQQALGQGPEFLTYFQNEAQLDKSGLPSDRFFAERPEGSVSTLKIQRTQQEDSAVYLCASSAVTGTGNTIYFGEGSWLTVV.

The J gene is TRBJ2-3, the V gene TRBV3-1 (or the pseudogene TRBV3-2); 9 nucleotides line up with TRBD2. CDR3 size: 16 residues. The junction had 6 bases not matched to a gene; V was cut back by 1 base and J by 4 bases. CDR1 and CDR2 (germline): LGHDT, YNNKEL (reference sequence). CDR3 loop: CASSQVPSGAPDTQYF. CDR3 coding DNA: TGTGCCAGCAGCCAAGTACCTAGCGGGGCCCCAGATACGCAGTATTTT.

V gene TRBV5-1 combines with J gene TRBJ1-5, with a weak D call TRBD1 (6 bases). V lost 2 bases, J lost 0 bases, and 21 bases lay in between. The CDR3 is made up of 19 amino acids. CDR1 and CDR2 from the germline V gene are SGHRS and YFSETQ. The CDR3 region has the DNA TGCGCCAGCAGCTTAGGTCCGAGACAGGAGACGTATAGCAATCAGCCCCAGCATTTT. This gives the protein CASSLGPRQETYSNQPQHF.

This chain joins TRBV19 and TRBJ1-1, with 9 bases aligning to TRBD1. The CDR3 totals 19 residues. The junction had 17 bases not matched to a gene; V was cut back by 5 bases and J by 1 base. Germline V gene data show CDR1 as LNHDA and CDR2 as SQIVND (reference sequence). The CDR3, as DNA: TGTGCCAGTAGTGCAGGTTCGGAGACAGGGGGAGTTACGAACACTGAAGCTTTCTTT. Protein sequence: CASSAGSETGGVTNTEAFF. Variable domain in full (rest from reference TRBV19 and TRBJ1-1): DGGITQSPKYLFRKEGQNVTLSCEQNLNHDAMYWYRQDPGQGLRLIYYSQIVNDFQKGDIAEGYSVSREKKESFPLTVTSAQKNPTAFYLCASSAGSETGGVTNTEAFFGQGTRLTVV.

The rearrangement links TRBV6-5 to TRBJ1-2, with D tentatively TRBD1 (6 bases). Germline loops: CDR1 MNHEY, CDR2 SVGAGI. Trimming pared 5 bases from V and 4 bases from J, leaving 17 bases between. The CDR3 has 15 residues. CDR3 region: CASSTGQLRGYGYTF. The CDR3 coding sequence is TGTGCCAGCAGTACGGGACAACTGAGGGGCTATGGCTACACCTTC.

The CDR3 sequence: CASRDGQGSAEAFF. CDR3 bases: TGTGCCAGCAGAGACGGACAGGGGTCCGCTGAAGCTTTCTTT. The chain has TRBV6-5 and TRBJ1-1, with TRBD1 identical over 9 bases. V lost 6 bases and J lost 6; bases outside the gene matches: 8. Germline loops: CDR1 MNHEY, CDR2 SVGAGI. The CDR3 runs to 14 residues.

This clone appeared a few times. The CDR3 nucleotides read TGTGCCAGCAGTACGGGACAGGGGTTTCAGCCCCAGCATTTT. Residues: CASSTGQGFQPQHF. The chain uses TRBV6-2 or TRBV6-3 and TRBJ1-5, with TRBD1 matching over 10 bases. The CDR3 is 14 amino acids. V trimming: 5 bases; J trimming: 6 bases; junction bases outside the gene matches: 4. Germline V gene sequence: CDR1 MNHEY, CDR2 SVGEGT.

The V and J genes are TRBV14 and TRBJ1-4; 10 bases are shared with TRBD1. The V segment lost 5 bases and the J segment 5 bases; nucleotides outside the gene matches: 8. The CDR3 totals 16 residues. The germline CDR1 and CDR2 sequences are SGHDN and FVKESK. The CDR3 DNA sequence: TGTGCCAGCAGCAGGTCGACAGGGGGCGGGAATGAAAAACTGTTTTTT. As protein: CASSRSTGGGNEKLFF.

This CDR3 is CASSLAEGMVANEKLFF. CDR3 coding DNA: TGTGCCAGCAGCTTGGCCGAGGGCATGGTGGCTAATGAAAAACTGTTTTTT. The rearrangement joins TRBV5-4 to TRBJ1-4; unclear D gene. The germline V gene has CDR1 SGHNT and CDR2 YYREEE (reference sequence). This CDR3 region has 17 residues. Trimming removed 0 bases at V and 3 bases at J, with 15 bases between.

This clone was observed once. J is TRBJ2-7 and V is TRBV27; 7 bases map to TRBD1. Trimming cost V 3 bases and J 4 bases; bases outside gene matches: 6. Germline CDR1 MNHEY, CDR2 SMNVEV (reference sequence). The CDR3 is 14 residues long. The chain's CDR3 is CASSFGRGLYEQYF. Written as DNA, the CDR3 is TGTGCCAGCAGTTTTGGCAGGGGGTTATACGAGCAGTACTTC.

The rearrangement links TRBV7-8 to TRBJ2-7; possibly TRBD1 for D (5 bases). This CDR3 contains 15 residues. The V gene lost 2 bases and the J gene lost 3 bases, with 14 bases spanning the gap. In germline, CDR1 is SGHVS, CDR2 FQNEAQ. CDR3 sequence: CASSLRRSTDYEQYF. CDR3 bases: TGTGCCAGCAGCTTAAGGAGATCGACAGACTACGAGCAGTACTTC.

The CDR3 loop reads CASSLVGGKRLLFGNTIYF. The CDR3 DNA follows: TGTGCCAGCAGCTTAGTTGGGGGCAAAAGGCTCCTCTTTGGAAACACCATATATTTT. V gene TRBV7-9 combines with J gene TRBJ1-3; a weak D match, TRBD1 (6 bases). The CDR3 spans 19 residues. CDR1 SEHNR and CDR2 FQNEAQ come from the germline V gene (reference sequence). V was clipped by 1 base and J by 3 bases, with 22 bases between them.

CDR3 residues: CASATGTDNSPLHF. DNA for the CDR3: TGTGCCAGCGCCACCGGGACAGATAATTCACCCCTCCACTTT. J is TRBJ1-6 and V is TRBV28, with TRBD1 matching over 7 bases. CDR1 MDHEN and CDR2 SYDVKM come from the germline V gene. The CDR3 extends over 14 amino acids. V lost 8 bases and J lost 5; bases outside the gene matches: 6.

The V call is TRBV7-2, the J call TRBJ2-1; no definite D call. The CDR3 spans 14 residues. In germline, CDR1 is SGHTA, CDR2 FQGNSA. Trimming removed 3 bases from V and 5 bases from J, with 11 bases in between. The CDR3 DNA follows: TGTGCCAGCAGCTTTGACTCCGTTAACAATGAGCAGTTCTTC. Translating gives CASSFDSVNNEQFF.

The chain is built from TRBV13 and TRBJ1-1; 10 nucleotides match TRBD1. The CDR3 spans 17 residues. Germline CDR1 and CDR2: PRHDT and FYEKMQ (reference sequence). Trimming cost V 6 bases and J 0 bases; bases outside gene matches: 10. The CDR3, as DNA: TGTGCCAGCAGGCCGGGACAGGGGACCGCCTTGAACACTGAAGCTTTCTTT. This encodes CASRPGQGTALNTEAFF.

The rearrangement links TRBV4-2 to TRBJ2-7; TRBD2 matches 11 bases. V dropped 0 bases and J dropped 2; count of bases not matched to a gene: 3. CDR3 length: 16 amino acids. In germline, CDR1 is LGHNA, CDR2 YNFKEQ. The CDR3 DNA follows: TGTGCCAGCAGCCAAGATAGCGGGAGGGCCCCCTACGAGCAGTACTTC. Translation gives CASSQDSGRAPYEQYF.

The CDR3 nucleotides read TGTGCCATCAGTCTAACTCGTTCCTACGAGCAGTACTTC. Residues: CAISLTRSYEQYF. The J gene is TRBJ2-7, the V gene TRBV10-3; D call uncertain. Trimming stripped 5 bases from V and 1 base from J, with 9 bases between. CDR1 is ENHRY and CDR2 is SYGVKD in the germline V gene. The CDR3 is made up of 13 amino acids.

Here the CDR3 DNA reads TGTGCCAGCAGCTTAGGCAGGGCCAATCAGCCCCAGCATTTT. Amino acid sequence: CASSLGRANQPQHF. J is TRBJ1-5 and V is TRBV7-2, with D tentatively TRBD1 (5 bases). The germline gives CDR1 SGHTA, CDR2 FQGNSA. Between the trimmed V and J ends, which lost 1 base and 3 bases, there was a span of 7 bases. CDR3 size: 14 residues.

CDR3 DNA sequence: TGTGCCTGGAGTGTACGGACAAACTATGGCTACACCTTC. Translated: CAWSVRTNYGYTF. The chain carries TRBV30 and TRBJ1-2, with D perhaps matching TRBD1 (5 bases). CDR1 is GTSNPN, CDR2 SVGIG, per germline (reference sequence). CDR3 length equals 13 residues. Between the trimmed V and J ends, which lost 0 bases and 2 bases, there was a span of 7 bases.

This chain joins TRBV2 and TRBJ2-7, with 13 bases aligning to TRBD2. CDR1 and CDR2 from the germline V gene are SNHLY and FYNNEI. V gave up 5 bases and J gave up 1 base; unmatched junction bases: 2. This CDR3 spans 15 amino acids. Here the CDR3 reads CASSTGLAGSYEQYF. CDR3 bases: TGTGCCAGCAGTACGGGACTAGCGGGGTCCTACGAGCAGTACTTC.

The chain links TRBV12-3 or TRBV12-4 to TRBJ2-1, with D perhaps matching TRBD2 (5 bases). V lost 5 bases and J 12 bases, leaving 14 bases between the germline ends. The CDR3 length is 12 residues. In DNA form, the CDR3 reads TGTGCCAGCAGTCCGGACTCATCTGTGCAGTTCTTC. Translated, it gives CASSPDSSVQFF.